The 28 T cell receptor beta chains reported below all come from one sample, sequenced in a study of spatial heterogeneity in lung cancer. The sample's time point: blood at routine non-recurrence follow-up after resection. In TCRdb, the 5' RACE reads were re-called with MiXCR into one record per CDR3 protein. The sample includes 20,000 to 30,000 distinct CDR3 sequences, around 9.7% of them seen just once. The input for sequencing was PBMCs, taken at follow-up. These TCRs come from a male donor with early-stage non-small cell lung cancer.

This clonotype was seen many times. The genes are TRBV20-1 and TRBJ1-5; D is uncertain. CDR1 is DFQATT, CDR2 SNEGSKA, per germline (reference sequence). Trimming left V 0 bases short and J 3 bases short, with 12 bases between. This CDR3 contains 15 residues. The CDR3 protein is CSARDSGPVNQPQHF. The CDR3 DNA is TGCAGTGCTAGAGATTCTGGGCCAGTCAATCAGCCCCAGCATTTT.

This clonotype was counted many times. V gene TRBV28 combines with J gene TRBJ1-4, with D maybe TRBD1 (6 bases). The CDR3 has 14 amino acids. The germline gives CDR1 MDHEN, CDR2 SYDVKM. V gave up 7 bases and J gave up 8 bases, with 17 bases separating them. Written as DNA, the CDR3 is TGTGCCAGCAAAGGGGGTACAGGGTACGAAAAACTGTTTTTT. This translates into CASKGGTGYEKLFF.

This clonotype has only a few counts. The chain joins TRBV21-1 to TRBJ2-7; TRBD1 was called by the table and not checked on the DNA. TRBV21-1 is classified as a pseudogene. The length of the CDR3 is 19 residues. CDR3 sequence: CASSKCPDRVTGEPYEQYF. The DNA of the CDR3 is TGTGCCAGCAGCAAATGCCCTGACAGGGTAACGGGGGAGCCTTACGAGCAGTACTTC.

In this sample, this clonotype turned up many times. The chain has TRBV11-2 and TRBJ1-1, with TRBD1 as a possible D gene (5 bases). This CDR3 spans 13 amino acids. Trimming pared 4 bases from V and 0 bases from J, leaving 6 bases between. From germline, CDR1 is SGHAT and CDR2 FQNNGV. The CDR3 is CASSSTVNTEAFF. In DNA form, the CDR3 reads TGTGCCAGCAGCTCGACAGTGAACACTGAAGCTTTCTTT.

This clonotype turned up a few times. The chain uses TRBV7-2 and TRBJ2-7; D assignment may be TRBD1 or TRBD2 (6 bases each). CDR3 size: 15 residues. Trimming cost V 3 bases and J 0 bases, with 12 bases left between them. In germline, CDR1 is SGHTA, CDR2 FQGNSA. CDR3 sequence: CASSFYGGISYEQYF. CDR3 DNA sequence: TGTGCCAGCAGCTTTTACGGGGGCATCTCCTACGAGCAGTACTTC.

This clonotype was seen a few times. V and J are TRBV20-1 and TRBJ1-4, with TRBD1 identical over 7 bases. The length of the CDR3 is 13 residues. V shed 6 bases and J 1 base; nucleotides not matched to a gene: 2. Germline lookup yields CDR1 DFQATT and CDR2 SNEGSKA (reference sequence). CDR3 coding DNA: TGCAGTGCCCCAGGGGGAACTAATGAAAAACTGTTTTTT. This sequence encodes CSAPGGTNEKLFF.

This clonotype has only a few counts. This sequence joins TRBV7-9 and TRBJ2-1, with 8 bases matching TRBD1. Germline CDR1 is SEHNR and CDR2 is FQNEAQ (reference sequence). V lost 5 bases to trimming and J lost 3 bases; unmatched junction nucleotides: 6. This CDR3 spans 15 amino acids. DNA of the CDR3: TGTGCCAGCAGCCGGGGACAGGATTTCTACAATGAGCAGTTCTTC. Translated: CASSRGQDFYNEQFF. The variable domain in full, completed from reference TRBV7-9 and TRBJ2-1, reads DTGVSQNPRHKITKRGQNVTFRCDPISEHNRLYWYRQTLGQGPEFLTYFQNEAQLEKSRLLSDRFSAERPKGSFSTLEIQRTEQGDSAMYLCASSRGQDFYNEQFFGPGTRLTVL.

This clonotype was seen only a few times. Here the CDR3 reads CASSSDSFSYEQYF. Written as DNA, the CDR3 is TGTGCCAGCAGTTCGGACAGTTTCTCCTACGAGCAGTACTTC. V and J are TRBV28 and TRBJ2-7; possible D gene TRBD1, 6 bases. From germline, CDR1 is MDHEN and CDR2 SYDVKM. The CDR3 loop spans 14 amino acids. Trimming took 4 bases from V and 0 from J, leaving 10 bases between them.

The chain combines TRBV28 with TRBJ1-2; D is uncertain. Germline V gives CDR1 MDHEN, CDR2 SYDVKM. Between the trimmed V and J ends, which lost 2 bases and 5 bases, there was a span of 6 bases. CDR3 size: 12 residues. The CDR3 DNA follows: TGTGCCAGCAGTTTAGGCTGGTATGGCTACACCTTC. This sequence encodes CASSLGWYGYTF.

The chain uses TRBV7-9 and TRBJ2-3; 10 nucleotides line up with TRBD2. From germline, CDR1 is SEHNR and CDR2 FQNEAQ (reference sequence). The CDR3 sequence is 14 residues long. The V gene end was trimmed by 7 bases and the J gene end by 3 bases; junction bases not matched to a gene: 4. The CDR3 loop reads CASTRTSGTDTQYF. CDR3 nucleotides: TGTGCCAGCACCCGGACTAGCGGTACAGATACGCAGTATTTT.

This clonotype was counted only a few times. V gene TRBV6-5 combines with J gene TRBJ1-1; a weak D match, TRBD1 (5 bases). The CDR3 extends over 16 amino acids. Germline assignment: CDR1 MNHEY and CDR2 SVGAGI. V gave up 6 bases and J gave up 4 bases, with 21 bases separating them. CDR3: CASSRPGGSVVTEAFF. In DNA form, the CDR3 reads TGTGCCAGCAGCCGACCCGGGGGATCCGTGGTCACTGAAGCTTTCTTT.

A few counts support this clonotype. The genes are TRBV5-1 and TRBJ2-3; 8 bases line up with TRBD2. Germline V gene data show CDR1 as SGHRS and CDR2 as YFSETQ. The V gene end was trimmed by 6 bases and the J gene end by 0 bases; junction bases not matched to a gene: 18. This CDR3 has 19 residues. CDR3 DNA sequence: TGCGCCAGCACCCTTTTTGGAAGCGGGGGTTATACCAGCACAGATACGCAGTATTTT. This sequence encodes CASTLFGSGGYTSTDTQYF. Using reference TRBV5-1 and TRBJ2-3 for the parts outside the CDR3, the full variable domain is KAGVTQTPRYLIKTRGQQVTLSCSPISGHRSVSWYQQTPGQGLQFLFEYFSETQRNKGNFPGRFSGRQFSNSRSEMNVSTLELGDSALYLCASTLFGSGGYTSTDTQYFGPGTRLTVL.

There are a few counts of this clonotype. The CDR3 protein is CASSPGTGHYTF. CDR3 nucleotide sequence: TGTGCCAGCAGCCCGGGTACTGGGCACTACACCTTC. The chain employs TRBV11-2 and TRBJ1-2; D is unresolved. Germline V lookup: CDR1 SGHAT, CDR2 FQNNGV. V was shortened by 5 bases and J by 10 bases, with 14 bases between the two germline ends. This CDR3 is built from 12 residues.

Of note for this clonotype: The conserved final phenylalanine or tryptophan is absent from the CDR3, which likely points to a read error. The chain links TRBV2 to TRBJ2-5, with a possible D match to TRBD2 (5 bases). CDR1 is SNHLY and CDR2 is FYNNEI in the germline V gene. The CDR3 contains 14 residues. Trimming stripped 6 bases from V and 0 bases from J, with 11 bases between. The CDR3 DNA reads TGTGCCAGCAGGGAGACGGGGAACCAAGAGACCCAGTACTCC. The encoded protein is CASRETGNQETQYS.

This chain connects TRBV20-1 to TRBJ2-5; TRBD1 is a possible D gene (6 bases). V lost 0 bases to trimming and J lost 1 base, with 12 bases between them. The germline gives CDR1 DFQATT, CDR2 SNEGSKA (reference sequence). The CDR3 has 15 residues. The CDR3: CSARDNRAVQETQYF. The CDR3 DNA is TGCAGTGCTAGAGATAACAGGGCGGTCCAAGAGACCCAGTACTTC.

This clonotype was picked up many times. The chain couples TRBV27 to TRBJ1-2; a weak D match, TRBD1 (5 bases). The CDR3 contains 15 residues. Germline V gene data show CDR1 as MNHEY and CDR2 as SMNVEV (reference sequence). Trimming pared 5 bases from V and 2 bases from J, leaving 15 bases between. In DNA, the CDR3 is TGTGCCAGCAGTGAAGGAGTGGGGGAAAACTATGGCTACACCTTC. This translates into CASSEGVGENYGYTF.

The chain is built from TRBV7-9 and TRBJ2-7; D is ambiguous. The germline V gene encodes CDR1 SEHNR and CDR2 FQNEAQ (reference sequence). This CDR3 is 13 amino acids long. Trimming cost V 3 bases and J 5 bases, with 11 bases left between them. CDR3 nucleotides: TGTGCCAGCAGCTTTGGCCAGATCGACGAGCAGTACTTC. Its translation is CASSFGQIDEQYF.

This clonotype was observed many times. The chain carries TRBV2 and TRBJ2-3, with 10 bases identical to TRBD2. The CDR3 loop spans 16 amino acids. Germline V lookup: CDR1 SNHLY, CDR2 FYNNEI. The V gene end was trimmed by 7 bases and the J gene end by 4 bases; junction bases not matched to a gene: 11. Here the CDR3 DNA reads TGTGCCAGCATCCTTCAGCGGGGGGGCCTCGCAGATACGCAGTATTTT. As protein: CASILQRGGLADTQYF.

The chain couples TRBV29-1 to TRBJ2-3, with D perhaps matching TRBD1 or TRBD2 (6 bases each). The germline V gene has CDR1 SQVTM and CDR2 ANQGSEA. V shed 2 bases and J shed 2 bases, with 11 bases lying between them. This CDR3 has 14 amino acids. CDR3 nucleotide sequence: TGCAGCGTTGAAACGGGGGCTTTCACAGATACGCAGTATTTT. The encoded protein is CSVETGAFTDTQYF.

This chain links TRBV12-3 or TRBV12-4 with TRBJ1-4, with 8 bases identical to TRBD1. Trimming at V came to 4 bases and at J to 6 bases, leaving 7 bases not matched to a gene. The length of the CDR3 is 15 residues. CDR3 loop: CASSSPGQVYEKLFF. The DNA of the CDR3 is TGTGCCAGCAGTTCCCCGGGACAGGTTTATGAAAAACTGTTTTTT.

This clonotype was found many times. The rearrangement uses TRBV10-3 and TRBJ2-7, with D possibly matching TRBD1 (5 bases). CDR1 ENHRY and CDR2 SYGVKD come from the germline V gene. The CDR3 is made up of 14 amino acids. The V gene lost 5 bases and the J gene lost 1 base, with 12 bases spanning the gap. The CDR3 here is CAISNRQTSYEQYF. The DNA of the CDR3 is TGTGCCATCAGTAACCGACAGACGTCCTACGAGCAGTACTTC.

This clonotype was seen many times. The gene calls are TRBV9 and TRBJ1-3; D remains unclear. CDR3 length: 17 amino acids. Deletions cut 3 bases from V and 4 bases from J, with 20 bases between. Germline-derived CDR1 and CDR2 are SGDLS and YYNGEE. DNA of the CDR3: TGTGCCAGCAGCGCCCGAGCAGTTGATTCTCTGGGAAACACCATATATTTT. As protein: CASSARAVDSLGNTIYF.

This clonotype was recorded at least ten times. V is TRBV6-1 and J is TRBJ2-2; 7 bases are a match to TRBD1. Germline V gene sequence: CDR1 MNHNS, CDR2 SASEGT. With V trimmed by 4 bases and J by 4 bases, 9 bases remained unmatched. The CDR3 extends over 16 amino acids. In DNA, the CDR3 is TGTGCCAGCAGTGTCCGACAGGGTACGGGCACCGGGGAGCTGTTTTTT. Protein: CASSVRQGTGTGELFF.

This clonotype turned up a few times. The gene calls are TRBV5-1 and TRBJ2-5; D unresolved. V was cut by 0 bases and J by 5 bases, with 8 bases left in between. Germline CDR1 SGHRS, CDR2 YFSETQ. The CDR3 extends over 13 amino acids. CDR3 in DNA: TGCGCCAGCAGCTTGGGCGCCGGGGAGACCCAGTACTTC. Amino acid sequence: CASSLGAGETQYF. Based on the CDR3 plus reference TRBV5-1 and TRBJ2-5, the full variable domain is KAGVTQTPRYLIKTRGQQVTLSCSPISGHRSVSWYQQTPGQGLQFLFEYFSETQRNKGNFPGRFSGRQFSNSRSEMNVSTLELGDSALYLCASSLGAGETQYFGPGTRLLVL.

This clonotype was counted a few times. The rearrangement uses TRBV10-3 and TRBJ2-7; D unclear. V gave up 4 bases and J gave up 5 bases, with 6 bases separating them. Germline V gives CDR1 ENHRY, CDR2 SYGVKD. CDR3 length: 11 residues. The chain's CDR3 is CAISGGDEQYF. The CDR3 nucleotides are TGTGCCATCAGTGGAGGAGACGAGCAGTACTTC.

The chain couples TRBV27 to TRBJ1-5, with D hard to call. The CDR3 has 16 amino acids. Germline lookup yields CDR1 MNHEY and CDR2 SMNVEV (reference sequence). Trimming left V 4 bases short and J 2 bases short, with 15 bases between. CDR3 DNA: TGTGCCAGCAGTTCAAGTAGTTCCGGAGGCAATCAGCCCCAGCATTTT. This codes for CASSSSSSGGNQPQHF.

Ten or more counts support this clonotype. The chain uses TRBV7-9 and TRBJ1-6; 8 bases agree with TRBD1. V trimming: 4 bases; J trimming: 6 bases; junction bases outside the gene matches: 11. CDR3 length: 17 residues. Germline V gives CDR1 SEHNR, CDR2 FQNEAQ (reference sequence). The CDR3 sequence is CASSYWTGRPVNSPLHF. Here the CDR3 DNA reads TGTGCCAGCAGCTACTGGACAGGGCGGCCAGTTAATTCACCCCTCCACTTT.

The chain couples TRBV7-8 to TRBJ1-3, with D perhaps TRBD1 (5 bases). CDR1 SGHVS and CDR2 FQNEAQ come from the germline V gene. This CDR3 has 17 amino acids. V gave up 0 bases and J gave up 2 bases, with 14 bases separating them. Here the CDR3 reads CASSLAGTLFPGNTIYF. The CDR3 coding sequence is TGTGCCAGCAGCTTAGCGGGGACTCTCTTCCCTGGAAACACCATATATTTT.